A selection of T cell receptor beta chains follows, all from one sample in a study of T cells in Graves' hyperthyroidism and ophthalmopathy. TCRdb used MiXCR to reprocess the multiplex PCR reads, holding one entry per CDR3 protein. This table holds about 360,000 distinct CDR3 sequences, about 13% found once. Sequenced: blood. The source of these receptors is a woman between 18 and 29 years old with Graves' hyperthyroidism. CDR3s include the opening cysteine and the closing phenylalanine or tryptophan. The D gene is left open where the match is weak. Only part of the rows carry a size: once, few, many, or a class if the clone is expanded.

clone size: many
D gene: TRBD2
V gene: TRBV7-6
J gene: TRBJ2-3
CDR3 DNA: TGTGCCAGCAGCTTAGTGCAGCCGGCTAGCGGAACAGATACGCAGTATTTT
CDR3 protein: CASSLVQPASGTDTQYF

clone size: many
D gene: .
V gene: TRBV6-1
J gene: TRBJ2-3
CDR3 DNA: TGTGCCAGCAGTCGAGTGGGGATCGAAGCCCCAGATACGCAGTATTTT
CDR3 protein: CASSRVGIEAPDTQYF

clone size: many
D gene: .
V gene: TRBV6-2/TRBV6-3
J gene: TRBJ2-1
CDR3 DNA: TGTGCCAGCAGCACAGGGTATACCTACAATGAGCAGTTCTTC
CDR3 protein: CASSTGYTYNEQFF

clone size: many
D gene: .
V gene: TRBV5-1
J gene: TRBJ2-3
CDR3 DNA: TGCGCCAGCAGCTTCGACGGACAGATCTACACAGATACGCAGTATTTT
CDR3 protein: CASSFDGQIYTDTQYF

clone size: .
D gene: .
V gene: TRBV4-1
J gene: TRBJ1-2
CDR3 DNA: TGCGCCAGCAGCCAGGTAGACAGGACCGTCCCTCATGGCTACACCTTC
CDR3 protein: CASSQVDRTVPHGYTF

clone size: .
D gene: TRBD1
V gene: TRBV11-2
J gene: TRBJ2-7
CDR3 DNA: TGTGCCAGCAAAAGGGGACAGGCCTACGAGCAGTACTTC
CDR3 protein: CASKRGQAYEQYF

clone size: many
D gene: .
V gene: TRBV9
J gene: TRBJ2-7
CDR3 DNA: TGTGCCACCGTGGACGGAAGTAGCTCCTACGAGCAGTACTTC
CDR3 protein: CATVDGSSSYEQYF

clone size: .
D gene: .
V gene: TRBV5-6
J gene: TRBJ2-2
CDR3 DNA: TGTGCCAGCAGCTCCCCACCCGGGTTACGGGATAGCACCGGGGAGCTGTTTTTT
CDR3 protein: CASSSPPGLRDSTGELFF

clone size: many
D gene: .
V gene: TRBV12-3/TRBV12-4
J gene: TRBJ1-1
CDR3 DNA: TGTGCCAGCACCCTAATCACGGGGACTGAAGCTTTCTTT
CDR3 protein: CASTLITGTEAFF

clone size: many
D gene: .
V gene: TRBV3-1
J gene: TRBJ1-3
CDR3 DNA: TGTGCCAGCAAGTCTGGGAGCACTGGAAACACCATATATTTT
CDR3 protein: CASKSGSTGNTIYF

clone size: .
D gene: TRBD1
V gene: TRBV7-2
J gene: TRBJ1-2
CDR3 DNA: TGTGCCAGCAGCTATTCCGGGACAGTATTCCATGGCTACACCTTC
CDR3 protein: CASSYSGTVFHGYTF

clone size: many
D gene: TRBD1
V gene: TRBV20-1
J gene: TRBJ1-1
CDR3 DNA: TGCAGTGCCACAGGGGTTTGGGACACTGAAGCTTTCTTT
CDR3 protein: CSATGVWDTEAFF

clone size: many
D gene: TRBD1
V gene: TRBV28
J gene: TRBJ1-4
CDR3 DNA: TGTGCCAGCCAAGTTACTTTAACCAGGGGGGGAGAAAAACTGTTTTTT
CDR3 protein: CASQVTLTRGGEKLFF

clone size: many
D gene: .
V gene: TRBV3-1
J gene: TRBJ2-5
CDR3 DNA: TGTGCCAGCAGCCAAGATTTGCTAGCAGTCGAGACCCAGTACTTC
CDR3 protein: CASSQDLLAVETQYF

clone size: many
D gene: TRBD1
V gene: TRBV20-1
J gene: TRBJ1-2
CDR3 DNA: TGCAGTCCTTCAGTAGCGGGGACAGGGCGCGGTGGCTACACCTTC
CDR3 protein: CSPSVAGTGRGGYTF

clone size: many
D gene: .
V gene: TRBV20-1
J gene: TRBJ2-1
CDR3 DNA: TGCAGTGCTAGAGGGACTCAGCCCAATGAGCAGTTCTTC
CDR3 protein: CSARGTQPNEQFF

clone size: .
D gene: .
V gene: TRBV5-1
J gene: TRBJ2-3
CDR3 DNA: TGCGCCGGCAGCTTGAGGGGTCATCCTTCTAGCACAGATACGCAGTATTTT
CDR3 protein: CAGSLRGHPSSTDTQYF

clone size: many
D gene: .
V gene: TRBV7-9
J gene: TRBJ1-3
CDR3 DNA: TGTGCCAGCAGCGCCAACAGTATTTCTGGAAACACCATATATTTT
CDR3 protein: CASSANSISGNTIYF

clone size: many
D gene: TRBD1
V gene: TRBV6-1
J gene: TRBJ2-1
CDR3 DNA: TGTGCCAGCAGTGATGGGACAGGGGGCTTCACACACAATGAGCAGTTCTTC
CDR3 protein: CASSDGTGGFTHNEQFF

clone size: few
D gene: .
V gene: TRBV4-3
J gene: TRBJ2-1
CDR3 DNA: TGCGCCAGCAGCCAAGATTGGCTACCTTACAATGAGCAGTTCTTC
CDR3 protein: CASSQDWLPYNEQFF

clone size: .
D gene: .
V gene: TRBV5-5
J gene: TRBJ1-1
CDR3 DNA: TGTGCCAGCAGCTTCGCGGTAGGGCAGCTCGGGGAAGCTTTCTTT
CDR3 protein: CASSFAVGQLGEAFF

clone size: few
D gene: TRBD1
V gene: TRBV28
J gene: TRBJ2-6
CDR3 DNA: TGTGCCAGCAGTTTCTCAACAGGGGCTGGGGCCAACGTCCTGACTTTC
CDR3 protein: CASSFSTGAGANVLTF

clone size: few
D gene: .
V gene: TRBV24-1
J gene: TRBJ1-5
CDR3 DNA: TGTGCCACCAGCGACAGTCCTTATAGCAATCAGCCCCAGCATTTT
CDR3 protein: CATSDSPYSNQPQHF

clone size: few
D gene: TRBD1
V gene: TRBV20-1
J gene: TRBJ1-4
CDR3 DNA: TGCAGTGCTAGAGTGGGACAGAATAATGAAAAACTGTTTTTT
CDR3 protein: CSARVGQNNEKLFF

clone size: many
D gene: TRBD1
V gene: TRBV12-3/TRBV12-4
J gene: TRBJ1-6
CDR3 DNA: TGTGCCAGCAGTACAGGGGCAGTGGGATCACCCCTCCACTTT
CDR3 protein: CASSTGAVGSPLHF

clone size: few
D gene: .
V gene: TRBV5-1
J gene: TRBJ1-2
CDR3 DNA: TGCGCCAGCAGCTTGGGCAGGGCCCCATCTAACTATGGCTACACCTTC
CDR3 protein: CASSLGRAPSNYGYTF

clone size: many
D gene: .
V gene: TRBV6-2/TRBV6-3
J gene: TRBJ1-1
CDR3 DNA: TGTGCCAGCAGTTACTCTGGCAGGGTTATGAACACTGAAGCTTTCTTT
CDR3 protein: CASSYSGRVMNTEAFF

clone size: .
D gene: .
V gene: TRBV9
J gene: TRBJ1-1
CDR3 DNA: TGTGCCAGCAGCGTCGAGGGGAGGAACACTGAAGCTTTCTTT
CDR3 protein: CASSVEGRNTEAFF

clone size: many
D gene: .
V gene: TRBV6-1
J gene: TRBJ2-5
CDR3 DNA: TGTGCCACCTGGGGGAGAGGGACGAGGGAGACCCAGTACTTC
CDR3 protein: CATWGRGTRETQYF

clone size: few
D gene: .
V gene: TRBV11-2
J gene: TRBJ1-1
CDR3 DNA: TGTGCCAGCAGCACACGATCGGGGGGGGGGGGAGCTTTCTTT
CDR3 protein: CASSTRSGGGGAFF

clone size: many
D gene: TRBD2
V gene: TRBV20-1
J gene: TRBJ2-7
CDR3 DNA: TGCAGTGCTAGTGCGTCCGGACTAGGGACGTACGAGCAGTACTTC
CDR3 protein: CSASASGLGTYEQYF

clone size: .
D gene: .
V gene: TRBV19
J gene: TRBJ2-1
CDR3 DNA: TGTGCCAGTAGTACCTACTACAATGAGCAGTTCTTC
CDR3 protein: CASSTYYNEQFF

clone size: .
D gene: .
V gene: TRBV19
J gene: TRBJ2-1
CDR3 DNA: TGTGCCAGTAGTATCTCAGGGTATAGAAACAATGAGCAGTTCTTC
CDR3 protein: CASSISGYRNNEQFF

clone size: many
D gene: .
V gene: TRBV12-5
J gene: TRBJ1-2
CDR3 DNA: TGTGCTAGTGGCTCGGGGGGAAACTATGGCTACACCTTC
CDR3 protein: CASGSGGNYGYTF

clone size: .
D gene: .
V gene: TRBV5-4
J gene: TRBJ1-2
CDR3 DNA: TGTGCCAGCAGTAGGAACAGCGAATATGGCTACACCTTC
CDR3 protein: CASSRNSEYGYTF

clone size: few
D gene: .
V gene: TRBV11-1
J gene: TRBJ1-3
CDR3 DNA: TGTGCCAGCAGCTTAGCGGGAGATCTTGGAAACACCATATATTTT
CDR3 protein: CASSLAGDLGNTIYF

clone size: few
D gene: TRBD2
V gene: TRBV9
J gene: TRBJ2-1
CDR3 DNA: TGTGCCAGCAGCGTAAAGAGACTAGCGGGACCATACAATGAGCAGTTCTTC
CDR3 protein: CASSVKRLAGPYNEQFF

clone size: many
D gene: .
V gene: TRBV3-1
J gene: TRBJ1-3
CDR3 DNA: TGTGCCAGCAGCCAACCTTTGACAGGCCCCTCTGGAAACACCATATATTTT
CDR3 protein: CASSQPLTGPSGNTIYF

clone size: many
D gene: .
V gene: TRBV5-1
J gene: TRBJ2-1
CDR3 DNA: TGCGCCAGCAGCCCGCGGGCGAGCTCCTACAATGAGCAGTTCTTC
CDR3 protein: CASSPRASSYNEQFF

clone size: many
D gene: TRBD1
V gene: TRBV7-3
J gene: TRBJ2-1
CDR3 DNA: TGTGCCAGCAGCCCCGGGACAGGGGCCTACAATGAGCAGTTCTTC
CDR3 protein: CASSPGTGAYNEQFF

clone size: .
D gene: .
V gene: TRBV6-1
J gene: TRBJ2-6
CDR3 DNA: TGTGCCAGCAGCCAAGCCAACACCTACTCTGGGGCCAACGTCCTGACTTTC
CDR3 protein: CASSQANTYSGANVLTF

clone size: many
D gene: TRBD1
V gene: TRBV5-1
J gene: TRBJ2-5
CDR3 DNA: TGCGCCAGCAGCCCCGACAGGGTCGGACAAGAGACCCAGTACTTC
CDR3 protein: CASSPDRVGQETQYF

clone size: few
D gene: TRBD2
V gene: TRBV6-2/TRBV6-3
J gene: TRBJ2-7
CDR3 DNA: TGTGCCAGCAGTTACCCGGGACTAGCAAGGTACGAGCAGTACTTC
CDR3 protein: CASSYPGLARYEQYF

clone size: .
D gene: .
V gene: TRBV6-2/TRBV6-3
J gene: TRBJ2-2
CDR3 DNA: TGTGCCAGCAGTTATACAGGGTTTAACACCGGGGAGCTGTTTTTT
CDR3 protein: CASSYTGFNTGELFF

clone size: many
D gene: .
V gene: TRBV7-8
J gene: TRBJ1-5
CDR3 DNA: TGTGCCAGCAGCCGCCTGAGCATAGGGCGCAATCAGCCCCAGCATTTT
CDR3 protein: CASSRLSIGRNQPQHF

clone size: many
D gene: .
V gene: TRBV19
J gene: TRBJ1-2
CDR3 DNA: TGTGCCAGTAGTGCGAAGACGCAGGGCCGGCCTAAGTCCGGGGGCTACACCTTC
CDR3 protein: CASSAKTQGRPKSGGYTF

clone size: few
D gene: .
V gene: TRBV20-1
J gene: TRBJ1-4
CDR3 DNA: TGCAGTGCTAGACAGGGGTCGAATGAAAAACTGTTTTTT
CDR3 protein: CSARQGSNEKLFF